These T cell receptor beta chains were read from a single sample in a study of blood T cell repertoires in COVID-19. The table came from immunoSEQ multiplex PCR; TCRdb's copy has only in-frame clones and leaves some out. The table shows 250,000 to 350,000 clones, with approximately 87% occurring only once. The sample consisted of peripheral blood. These receptors all stem from a woman in her forties or fifties who had recovered from COVID-19. CDR3s include the opening cysteine and the closing phenylalanine or tryptophan. D genes are given only for firm matches. Where a row states a size, it is once, few, many or the class of an expanded clone; other rows omit it.

d_call,j_call,clone_size,v_call,cdr3_aa,cdr3_nt
-,TRBJ1-1,-,TRBV6-1,CASSEGRDTEAFF,TGTGCCAGCAGTGAAGGCAGGGACACTGAAGCTTTCTTT
-,TRBJ2-7,-,TRBV6-6,CASSYSTQGPEQYF,TGTGCCAGCAGTTACTCGACGCAGGGTCCCGAGCAGTACTTC
-,TRBJ1-1,few,TRBV9,CASSGGSWNTEAFF,TGTGCCAGCAGCGGAGGGTCGTGGAACACTGAAGCTTTCTTT
-,TRBJ1-6,-,TRBV10-2,CASSESRTENSPLHF,TGCGCCAGCAGTGAGTCACGGACAGAGAATTCACCCCTCCACTTT
-,TRBJ1-2,-,TRBV6-6,CASSSTPGHPNYGYTF,TGTGCCAGCAGTTCAACCCCGGGTCACCCTAACTATGGCTACACCTTC
TRBD1,TRBJ1-4,-,TRBV27,CASSSDRGPEKLFF,TGTGCCAGCAGCTCGGACAGGGGGCCTGAAAAACTGTTTTTT
-,TRBJ2-3,-,TRBV19,CATNPGGESDTQYF,TGTGCCACGAATCCTGGTGGGGAGTCAGATACGCAGTATTTT
TRBD2,TRBJ2-3,-,TRBV30,CAWSLTAGGLRDTQYF,TGTGCCTGGAGCCTTACGGCGGGGGGGCTTAGAGATACGCAGTATTTT
-,TRBJ2-1,-,TRBV11-1,CASRSRRSSYNEQFF,TGTGCCAGCAGGTCGCGGAGGAGCTCCTACAATGAGCAGTTCTTC
TRBD1,TRBJ2-1,-,TRBV5-1,CASSSGQGAGNEQFF,TGCGCCAGCAGCTCGGGACAGGGGGCGGGAAATGAGCAGTTCTTC
TRBD2,TRBJ2-2,-,TRBV18,CASSPQLAGTGELFF,TGTGCCAGCTCACCTCAACTAGCGGGGACCGGGGAGCTGTTTTTT
-,TRBJ1-2,-,TRBV6-5,CASSYSHRVSYGYTF,TGTGCCAGCAGTTACTCGCACAGGGTGAGCTATGGCTACACCTTC
-,TRBJ1-3,many,TRBV7-2,CASSLVGRGGGTIYF,TGTGCCAGCAGCTTAGTCGGCAGGGGAGGGGGCACCATATATTTT
-,TRBJ1-2,-,TRBV24-1,CATSEQTPTGYGYTF,TGTGCCACCAGTGAGCAGACACCGACGGGGTATGGCTACACCTTC
TRBD1,TRBJ2-7,-,TRBV6-5,CASSSRTGSYEQYF,TGTGCCAGCAGTTCCCGGACAGGGAGTTACGAGCAGTACTTC
-,TRBJ1-1,-,TRBV6-5,CASSMYSPNTEAFF,TGTGCCAGCAGTATGTACAGTCCGAACACTGAAGCTTTCTTT
-,TRBJ1-2,-,TRBV5-1,CASSFLVGRDSNGYTF,TGCGCCAGCAGCTTCCTCGTGGGGAGGGACTCAAATGGCTACACCTTC
TRBD2,TRBJ2-4,-,TRBV3-1/TRBV3-2,CASSRLAGILAKNIQYF,TGTGCCAGCAGCCGTCTAGCGGGGATACTAGCCAAAAACATTCAGTACTTC
-,TRBJ1-2,-,TRBV4-3,CASSQGTANYGYTF,TGCGCCAGCAGCCAAGGGACAGCAAACTATGGCTACACCTTC
TRBD1,TRBJ1-4,-,TRBV28,CASSQGNEKLFF,TGTGCCAGCTCACAGGGGAATGAAAAACTGTTTTTT
-,TRBJ1-2,-,TRBV3-1/TRBV3-2,CASSQEAGHYGYTF,TGTGCCAGCAGCCAAGAGGCAGGGCACTATGGCTACACCTTC
-,TRBJ2-7,few,TRBV28,CASRLGGGEQYF,TGTGCCAGCCGACTGGGGGGAGGCGAGCAGTACTTC
TRBD2,TRBJ2-3,-,TRBV4-3,CASSPSGVGTQYF,TGCGCCAGCAGCCCTAGCGGGGTCGGAACGCAGTATTTT
-,TRBJ2-2,-,TRBV19,CASSIGTGELFF,TGTGCCAGTAGTATCGGGACCGGGGAGCTGTTTTTT
-,TRBJ2-1,-,TRBV7-8,CASSRRDSSSYNEQFF,TGTGCCAGCAGCCGAAGGGACTCGAGCTCCTACAATGAGCAGTTCTTC
-,TRBJ2-2,few,TRBV7-7,CASSLAPGLTGELFF,TGTGCCAGCAGCTTAGCTCCAGGCCTCACCGGGGAGCTGTTTTTT
-,TRBJ1-6,few,TRBV27,CASSQGQSSYNSPLHF,TGTGCCAGCAGCCAAGGACAGAGCTCCTATAATTCACCCCTCCACTTT
-,TRBJ2-1,once,TRBV29-1,CSVEHRGSYNEQFF,TGCAGCGTTGAACACCGGGGGTCCTACAATGAGCAGTTCTTC
-,TRBJ1-1,-,TRBV5-1,CASKPRGEHTEAFF,TGCGCCAGCAAGCCTCGGGGGGAGCACACTGAAGCTTTCTTT
-,TRBJ1-5,-,TRBV7-9,CASSLQGLPQHF,TGTGCCAGCAGCTTACAGGGGTTACCCCAGCATTTT
TRBD1,TRBJ2-7,-,TRBV2,CASGGQIYEQYF,TGTGCCAGCGGGGGACAGATCTACGAGCAGTACTTC
TRBD1,TRBJ2-4,-,TRBV7-2,CASSHSPGTGGNIQYF,TGTGCCAGCAGCCACTCCCCCGGGACAGGGGGAAACATTCAGTACTTC